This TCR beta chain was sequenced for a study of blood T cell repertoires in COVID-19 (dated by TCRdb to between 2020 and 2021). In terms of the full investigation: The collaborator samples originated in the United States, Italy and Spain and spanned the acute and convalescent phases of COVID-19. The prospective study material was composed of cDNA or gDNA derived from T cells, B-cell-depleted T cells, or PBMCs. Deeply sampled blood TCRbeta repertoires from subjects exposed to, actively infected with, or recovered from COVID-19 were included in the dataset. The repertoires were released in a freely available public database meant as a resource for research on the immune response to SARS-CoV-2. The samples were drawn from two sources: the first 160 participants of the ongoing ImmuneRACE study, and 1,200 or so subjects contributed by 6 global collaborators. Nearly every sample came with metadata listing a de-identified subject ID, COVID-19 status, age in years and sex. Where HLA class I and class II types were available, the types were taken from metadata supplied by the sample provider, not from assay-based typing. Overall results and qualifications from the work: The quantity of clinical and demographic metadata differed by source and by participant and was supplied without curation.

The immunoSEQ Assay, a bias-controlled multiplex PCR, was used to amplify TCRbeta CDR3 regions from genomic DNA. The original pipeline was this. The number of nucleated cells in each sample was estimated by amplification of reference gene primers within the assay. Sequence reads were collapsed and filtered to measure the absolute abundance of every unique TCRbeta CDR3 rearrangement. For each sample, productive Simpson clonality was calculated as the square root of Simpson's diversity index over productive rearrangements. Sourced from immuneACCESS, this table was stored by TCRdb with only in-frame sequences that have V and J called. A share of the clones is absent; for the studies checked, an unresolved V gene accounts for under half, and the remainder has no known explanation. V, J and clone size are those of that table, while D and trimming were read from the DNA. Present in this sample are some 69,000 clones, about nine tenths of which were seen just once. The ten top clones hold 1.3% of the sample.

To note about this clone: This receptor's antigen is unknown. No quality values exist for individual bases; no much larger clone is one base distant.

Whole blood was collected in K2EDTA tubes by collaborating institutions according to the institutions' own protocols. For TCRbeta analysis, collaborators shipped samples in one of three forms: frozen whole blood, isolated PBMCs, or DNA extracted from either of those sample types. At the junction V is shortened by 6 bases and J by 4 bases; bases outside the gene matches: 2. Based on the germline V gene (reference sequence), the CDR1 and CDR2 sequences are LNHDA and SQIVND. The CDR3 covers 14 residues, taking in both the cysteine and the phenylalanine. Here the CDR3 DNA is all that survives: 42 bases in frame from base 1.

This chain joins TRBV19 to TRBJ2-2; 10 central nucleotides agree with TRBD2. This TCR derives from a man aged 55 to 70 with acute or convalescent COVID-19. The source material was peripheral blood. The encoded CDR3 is CASRERGGTGELFF. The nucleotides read TGTGCCAGTAGGGAGCGGGGGGGCACCGGGGAGCTGTTTTTT.